A single sample is the source of the 6 T cell receptor beta chains below, sequenced in a study of Ad26.COV2.S vaccination and SARS-CoV-2 variants. Noted treatment: 19 received Ad26.COV2.S at low or high dose, single or two shots; roughly five received placebo; per-sample allocation not given. All samples were drawn on day 63, counting from the first vaccine or placebo injection. The table came from immunoSEQ multiplex PCR; TCRdb's copy has only in-frame clones and leaves some out. This repertoire shows hundreds of thousands of clones, roughly 90% found once; its top ten account for 10% to 15%. The material was peripheral blood, obtained in a trial of Ad26.COV2.S vaccine versus placebo. All receptors derive from a person aged 18 to 65 who received the Ad26.COV2.S COVID-19 vaccine or a placebo.

V gene TRBV6-6 combines with J gene TRBJ1-5; a weak D match, TRBD1 (6 bases). V lost 5 bases and J 5 bases, leaving 7 bases between the germline ends. Germline CDR1 MNHNY, CDR2 SVGAGI (reference sequence). The CDR3 spans 12 residues. CDR3 amino acids: CASSGGDQPQHF. The CDR3 region has the DNA TGTGCCAGCAGTGGGGGCGATCAGCCCCAGCATTTT.

The rearrangement joins TRBV10-3 to TRBJ2-5; perhaps D is TRBD1 or TRBD2 (6 bases each). Germline V gene sequence: CDR1 ENHRY, CDR2 SYGVKD. V lost 6 bases, J lost 1 base, and 12 bases lay in between. This CDR3 contains 14 residues. CDR3 coding DNA: TGTGCCATCAGGAGGGGGGAGGCCCAAGAGACCCAGTACTTC. Encoded protein: CAIRRGEAQETQYF.

This chain uses TRBV6-6 with TRBJ2-1; 8 nucleotides align to TRBD2. Germline V gene sequence: CDR1 MNHNY, CDR2 SVGAGI (reference sequence). The CDR3 is made up of 16 amino acids. Trimming at V came to 6 bases and at J to 5 bases, leaving 12 bases not matched to a gene. The CDR3 nucleotides are TGTGCCAGCAGCTCCCCAGCGGGAGAAGGGAACAATGAGCAGTTCTTC. Its translation: CASSSPAGEGNNEQFF.

The chain recombines TRBV7-9 with TRBJ2-2; 9 nucleotides line up with TRBD2. Germline lookup yields CDR1 SEHNR and CDR2 FQNEAQ (reference sequence). The CDR3 consists of 16 residues. The ends lost 2 bases at V and 6 bases at J; junction bases unmatched: 7. The CDR3 sequence is CASSLRVAGDSGELFF. In nucleotides, the CDR3 is TGTGCCAGCAGCTTAAGGGTAGCGGGAGATTCCGGGGAGCTGTTTTTT.

This chain connects TRBV5-1 to TRBJ2-1; TRBD1 might be the D (5 bases). Trimming took off 4 bases at V and 6 bases at J, with 11 bases between the two ends. Germline V lookup: CDR1 SGHRS, CDR2 YFSETQ. The CDR3 has 13 residues. The CDR3 protein is CASSGDSLNEQFF. The CDR3 DNA follows: TGCGCCAGCAGCGGAGACAGCCTCAATGAGCAGTTCTTC. Based on the CDR3 plus reference TRBV5-1 and TRBJ2-1, the full variable domain is KAGVTQTPRYLIKTRGQQVTLSCSPISGHRSVSWYQQTPGQGLQFLFEYFSETQRNKGNFPGRFSGRQFSNSRSEMNVSTLELGDSALYLCASSGDSLNEQFFGPGTRLTVL.

A word on this clone: This same CDR3 is encoded by further DNA sequences in the sample. The chain's CDR3 is CASSYSGFSYEQYF. Written as DNA, the CDR3 is TGTGCCAGCAGTTATAGCGGGTTCTCCTACGAGCAGTACTTC. The chain employs TRBV27 and TRBJ2-7; 7 nucleotides line up with TRBD2. V shed 4 bases, J shed 0 bases, and the junction held 3 bases outside the gene matches. Germline CDR1 MNHEY, CDR2 SMNVEV (reference sequence). This CDR3 has 14 residues.